This passage covers 25 T cell receptor beta chains from one sample sequenced in a study of CDR3 diversity in severe acne. Using its own MiXCR run on the PCR reads, TCRdb lists one record per CDR3 protein. The repertoire holds about 98,000 distinct CDR3 sequences, with about half as singletons. The sequenced sample consisted of blood. These receptors were obtained from a male donor with acne.

The V call is TRBV11-2, the J call TRBJ2-7; D is perhaps TRBD2 (6 bases). V was cut by 1 base and J by 0 bases, with 10 bases left in between. This CDR3 comprises 15 residues. Germline CDR1 is SGHAT and CDR2 is FQNNGV. The DNA of the CDR3 is TGTGCCAGCAGCTTAGGTCGGGAGTGCTCCTACGAGCAGTACTTC. Translation gives CASSLGRECSYEQYF.

The CDR3 reads CASSYTTVPNSPLHF. CDR3 sequence (DNA): TGTGCCAGCAGTTACACGACGGTACCAAATTCACCCCTCCACTTT. The chain joins TRBV11-2 to TRBJ1-6, with D unclear. The CDR3 is 15 residues long. V lost 6 bases, J lost 7 bases, and 16 bases lay in between. Germline CDR1 and CDR2: SGHAT and FQNNGV.

The chain couples TRBV25-1 to TRBJ2-2; 7 nucleotides agree with TRBD2. Losses at the gene ends were 8 bases for V and 6 bases for J; bases not matched to a gene: 12. This CDR3 has 15 amino acids. Germline lookup yields CDR1 MGHDK and CDR2 SYGVNS. CDR3 protein: CASAKEAAGSGELFF. The CDR3 coding sequence is TGTGCCAGCGCAAAGGAGGCAGCGGGGTCCGGGGAGCTGTTTTTT.

The J gene is TRBJ2-5, the V gene TRBV7-9, with 9 bases lining up with TRBD2. V shed 5 bases, J shed 0 bases, and the junction held 10 bases outside the gene matches. The CDR3 runs 17 residues. Per germline, CDR1 SEHNR and CDR2 FQNEAQ (reference sequence). As DNA, the CDR3 is TGTGCCAGCAGCATTCCCGGGACTAGCCTGTACCAAGAGACCCAGTACTTC. Amino acids: CASSIPGTSLYQETQYF.

Points on this clonotype: This could be a read error, since a much larger clone is one nucleotide away. The J gene is TRBJ1-6, the V gene TRBV6-6; a possible D gene is TRBD1 (6 bases). The CDR3 extends over 16 amino acids. In germline, CDR1 is MNHNY, CDR2 SVGAGI (reference sequence). CDR3 sequence reads: CASSSTVGGYNPPLHF. The CDR3, as DNA: TGTGCCAGCAGTTCTACAGTGGGGGGCTATAATCCACCCCTCCACTTT.

At least ten counts were recorded for this clonotype. The genes are TRBV15 and TRBJ2-3; D is undetermined. Trimming cost V 7 bases and J 1 base, with 6 bases left between them. The V gene's germline CDR1 is LNHNV and CDR2 YYDKDF (reference sequence). This CDR3 region has 12 residues. The CDR3 DNA sequence: TGTGCCACCAAAAGGGGCACAGATACGCAGTATTTT. This translates into CATKRGTDTQYF. Variable domain in full (rest from reference TRBV15 and TRBJ2-3): DAMVIQNPRYQVTQFGKPVTLSCSQTLNHNVMYWYQQKSSQAPKLLFHYYDKDFNNEADTPDNFQSRRPNTSFCFLDIRSPGLGDTAMYLCATKRGTDTQYFGPGTRLTVL.

This clonotype was counted many times. V is TRBV6-2 or TRBV6-3 and J is TRBJ1-1; 7 nucleotides line up with TRBD1. J was trimmed by 3 bases and V by 6 bases; bases with no gene match: 4. The CDR3 is 13 amino acids. Germline loops: CDR1 MNHEY, CDR2 SVGEGT. The CDR3 reads CASRGDSHTEAFF. The CDR3 DNA is TGTGCCAGCAGGGGGGACAGTCACACTGAAGCTTTCTTT.

This chain joins TRBV9 and TRBJ2-2, with TRBD1 matching over 8 bases. The CDR3 loop spans 16 amino acids. Germline values: CDR1 SGDLS, CDR2 YYNGEE. With V trimmed by 2 bases and J by 3 bases, 6 bases remained unmatched. The CDR3: CASSVSGGADTGELFF. The CDR3 nucleotides are TGTGCCAGCAGCGTTTCAGGGGGCGCGGACACCGGGGAGCTGTTTTTT.

The genes are TRBV10-3 and TRBJ1-5; D gene uncertain. The CDR3 is 13 residues long. The germline gives CDR1 ENHRY, CDR2 SYGVKD. Trimming pared 7 bases from V and 4 bases from J, leaving 11 bases between. The CDR3: CAIMQALNQPQHF. As DNA, the CDR3 is TGTGCCATCATGCAGGCCTTAAATCAGCCCCAGCATTTT.

In DNA form, the CDR3 reads TGCGCCAGCAGCAGAGGGACAGGGGGTAATGAAAAACTGTTTTTT. This encodes CASSRGTGGNEKLFF. The gene calls are TRBV4-1 and TRBJ1-4, with 11 bases lining up with TRBD1. The CDR3 spans 15 residues. V trimming: 5 bases; J trimming: 4 bases; junction bases outside the gene matches: 3. The germline V gene encodes CDR1 MGHRA and CDR2 YSYEKL.

This chain connects TRBV19 to TRBJ2-1; 9 bases line up with TRBD1. The CDR3 runs to 14 residues. Germline V gene sequence: CDR1 LNHDA, CDR2 SQIVND (reference sequence). The V and J ends lost 5 bases and 8 bases, in that order; junction bases with no gene match: 7. Written as DNA, the CDR3 is TGTGCCAGTAGTGTAACAGGGGGCCTTCATGAGCAGTTCTTC. Protein: CASSVTGGLHEQFF.

This clonotype occurred once. A much larger clone is a single base away; this may be a read error. CDR3 sequence reads: CATRETGNTGELLF. CDR3 sequence (DNA): TGTGCCACCAGGGAGACAGGGAACACCGGGGAGCTGCTTTTT. The chain couples TRBV24-1 to TRBJ2-2; 7 nucleotides align to TRBD1. The CDR3 totals 14 residues. The germline V gene encodes CDR1 KGHDR and CDR2 SFDVKD.

This clonotype occurred many times. J is TRBJ2-7 and V is TRBV28, with 11 bases matching TRBD2. Trimming removed 2 bases from V and 7 bases from J; junction bases left unmatched: 13. Germline V gene data show CDR1 as MDHEN and CDR2 as SYDVKM. This CDR3 has 17 amino acids. The CDR3 DNA reads as TGTGCCAGCAGTTTAGGGCTGGTAGCGGGAGGGCCTAGTGAGCAGTACTTC. Translating gives CASSLGLVAGGPSEQYF. Full variable domain (missing parts from reference TRBV28 and TRBJ2-7): DVKVTQSSRYLVKRTGEKVFLECVQDMDHENMFWYRQDPGLGLRLIYFSYDVKMKEKGDIPEGYSVSREKKERFSLILESASTNQTSMYLCASSLGLVAGGPSEQYFGPGTRLTVT.

Of note for this clonotype: Germline and junction disagree at one end, which may indicate a read error. This chain links TRBV7-8 with TRBJ2-7; the match to TRBD2 covers 8 bases. The CDR3 totals 17 residues. Germline CDR1 and CDR2: SGHVS and FQNEAQ. The CDR3 sequence: CASSQDPSSGSLYEQYF. DNA for the CDR3: TGCGCCAGCAGCCAAGATCCTTCCAGCGGGAGTCTCTACGAGCAGTACTTC.

The CDR3 loop is CASSLAGASGRFLTEQYF. In nucleotides, the CDR3 is TGTGCCAGCAGCTTAGCCGGGGCTAGCGGGAGATTCCTTACCGAGCAGTACTTC. The chain employs TRBV7-6 and TRBJ2-7; 10 positions agree with TRBD2. This CDR3 has 18 amino acids. V lost 0 bases and J lost 6; bases outside the gene matches: 14. From germline, CDR1 is SGHVS and CDR2 FNYEAQ.

A remark on this clonotype: Germline is not matched at one junction end, which may reflect a read error. The V call is TRBV11-2, the J call TRBJ1-1; 7 positions agree with TRBD1. CDR1 is SGHAT, CDR2 FQNNGV, per germline. The CDR3 contains 15 residues. This CDR3 is CASSPRQGYHTEAFF. DNA of the CDR3: TGCGCCAGCAGCCCTAGACAGGGTTATCACACTGAAGCTTTCTTT. Combining the CDR3 with reference TRBV11-2 and TRBJ1-1 gives the whole variable domain EAGVAQSPRYKIIEKRQSVAFWCNPISGHATLYWYQQILGQGPKLLIQFQNNGVVDDSQLPKDRFSAERLKGVDSTLKIQPAKLEDSAVYLCASSPRQGYHTEAFFGQGTRLTVV.

This clonotype showed up just a few times. The chain recombines TRBV5-1 with TRBJ2-7, with 7 bases aligning to TRBD2. Germline V CDR1 and CDR2: SGHRS, YFSETQ. The CDR3 sequence is 18 residues long. The trim removed 5 bases at V and 0 bases at J, leaving 17 bases unmatched. CDR3 nucleotides: TGCGCCAGCAGTTGGGGACCGCTCGCGCGGGAGATCTCCTACGAGCAGTACTTC. Residues: CASSWGPLAREISYEQYF.

This clonotype is judged medium-sized. The chain combines TRBV10-1 with TRBJ2-7; tentatively, D is TRBD2 (5 bases). Germline loops: CDR1 WNHNN, CDR2 SYGVQD (reference sequence). V was clipped by 8 bases and J by 4 bases, with 21 bases between them. The CDR3 length is 15 residues. In nucleotides, the CDR3 is TGCGCCAGCCTTCCGTCGCTAGCAGGCCTTTACGAGCAGTACTTC. Protein sequence: CASLPSLAGLYEQYF.

The CDR3 region has the DNA TGTGCCAGCAGCCCCTACCCGGGACAGGGGTTTTACGAGCAGTACTTC. As protein: CASSPYPGQGFYEQYF. The chain has TRBV7-2 and TRBJ2-7, with 10 bases identical to TRBD1. Looked up from germline, CDR1 is SGHTA and CDR2 is FQGNSA. This CDR3 is 16 amino acids long. Trimming cost V 5 bases and J 4 bases; bases outside gene matches: 11.

This clonotype was detected ten times or more. The chain carries TRBV24-1 and TRBJ2-7; 11 nucleotides line up with TRBD2. J was trimmed by 2 bases and V by 1 base; bases with no gene match: 3. This CDR3 has 16 amino acids. CDR1 KGHDR and CDR2 SFDVKD come from the germline V gene. The CDR3 DNA reads as TGTGCCACCAGTGATTTCGGGACTAGCGGCACCTACGAGCAGTACTTC. Its protein product is CATSDFGTSGTYEQYF.

This clonotype was found many times. The V and J genes are TRBV10-3 and TRBJ1-1; D may be TRBD1 (5 bases). V was trimmed by 6 bases and J by 0 bases, leaving 8 bases between them. CDR3 length equals 13 residues. Per the germline V gene, CDR1 is ENHRY and CDR2 is SYGVKD. The DNA of the CDR3 is TGTGCCATCAGGACAGACTTGAACACTGAAGCTTTCTTT. This gives the protein CAIRTDLNTEAFF.

The table lists this clonotype with many counts. The chain has TRBV4-3 and TRBJ2-7; perhaps TRBD1 as D (5 bases). V dropped 4 bases and J dropped 5 bases, with 12 bases sitting between them. The germline V gene has CDR1 LGHNA and CDR2 YSLEER. This CDR3 region has 13 residues. The CDR3 sequence is CASSRAGLDEQYF. In nucleotides, the CDR3 is TGCGCCAGCAGCCGAGCAGGGTTGGACGAGCAGTACTTC.

This clonotype was counted between two and nine times. The V call is TRBV6-6, the J call TRBJ2-1; perhaps TRBD2 as D (6 bases). The CDR3 has 15 amino acids. Trimming took 2 bases from V and 13 from J, leaving 21 bases between them. Germline V gives CDR1 MNHNY, CDR2 SVGAGI (reference sequence). CDR3 in DNA: TGTGCCAGCAGTTACGGACTACCCCCGGGAGACCCCCAGTTCTTC. The encoded protein is CASSYGLPPGDPQFF.

This chain joins TRBV6-2 or TRBV6-3 and TRBJ2-7, with 8 bases that match TRBD1. Germline V gene lookup returns CDR1 MNHEY and CDR2 SVGEGT. Trimming took 4 bases from V and 1 from J; bases not matched to a gene: 15. The CDR3 runs 18 residues. The CDR3 loop reads CASSFSYQDRVESYEQYF. The DNA of the CDR3 is TGTGCCAGCAGTTTCTCCTACCAGGACAGGGTGGAATCCTACGAGCAGTACTTC.

As for this clonotype: A read error may account for a junction end that differs from germline. The rearrangement joins TRBV10-2 to TRBJ1-6, with a possible D match to TRBD1 (6 bases). This CDR3 region has 16 residues. Germline-derived CDR1 and CDR2 are WSHSY and SAAADI. CDR3 DNA: TGTGCCAGCAGCCCCAAAGGGCAGGGGTGGAATTCACCCCTCCACTTT. Protein sequence: CASSPKGQGWNSPLHF.